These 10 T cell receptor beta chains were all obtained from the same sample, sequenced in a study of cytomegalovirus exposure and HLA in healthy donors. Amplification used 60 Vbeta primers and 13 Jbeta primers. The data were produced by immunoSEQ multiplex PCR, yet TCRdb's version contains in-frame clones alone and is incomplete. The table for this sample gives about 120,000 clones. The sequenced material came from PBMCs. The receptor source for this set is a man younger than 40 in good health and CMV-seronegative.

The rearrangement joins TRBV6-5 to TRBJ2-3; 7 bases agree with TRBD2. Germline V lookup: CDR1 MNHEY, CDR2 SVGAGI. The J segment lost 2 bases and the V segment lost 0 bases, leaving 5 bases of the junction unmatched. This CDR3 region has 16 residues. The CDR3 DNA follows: TGTGCCAGCAGTTACTCTGCGGGGGAGTTCACAGATACGCAGTATTTT. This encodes CASSYSAGEFTDTQYF.

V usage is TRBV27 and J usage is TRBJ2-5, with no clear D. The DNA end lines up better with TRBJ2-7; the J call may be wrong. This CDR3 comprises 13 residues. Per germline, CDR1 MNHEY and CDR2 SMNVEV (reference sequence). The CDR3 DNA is TGTGCCAGCAGTTTTTTCCCCTCCTACGAGCAGTACTTC. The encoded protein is CASSFFPSYEQYF.

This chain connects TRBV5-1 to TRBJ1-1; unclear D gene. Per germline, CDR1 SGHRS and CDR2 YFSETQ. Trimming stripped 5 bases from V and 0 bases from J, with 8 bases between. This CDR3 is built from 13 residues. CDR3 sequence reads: CASREQMNTEAFF. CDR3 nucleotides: TGCGCCAGCAGAGAACAGATGAACACTGAAGCTTTCTTT.

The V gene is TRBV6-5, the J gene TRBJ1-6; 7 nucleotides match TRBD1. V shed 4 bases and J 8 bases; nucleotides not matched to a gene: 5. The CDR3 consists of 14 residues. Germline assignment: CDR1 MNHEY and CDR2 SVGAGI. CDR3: CASSSRGRDSPLHF. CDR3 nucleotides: TGTGCCAGCAGTTCAAGGGGGCGCGATTCACCCCTCCACTTT.

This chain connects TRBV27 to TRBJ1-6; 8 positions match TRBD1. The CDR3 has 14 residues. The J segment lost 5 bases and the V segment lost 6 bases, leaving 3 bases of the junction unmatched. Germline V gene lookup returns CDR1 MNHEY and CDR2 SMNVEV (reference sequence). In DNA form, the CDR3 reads TGTGCCAGCAGGGAGGGACAGGATAATTCACCCCTCCACTTT. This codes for CASREGQDNSPLHF.

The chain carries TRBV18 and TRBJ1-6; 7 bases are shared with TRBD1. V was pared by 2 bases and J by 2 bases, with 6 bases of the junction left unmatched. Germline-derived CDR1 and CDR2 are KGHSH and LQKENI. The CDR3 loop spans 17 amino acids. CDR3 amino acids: CASSPSFQGAYNSPLHF. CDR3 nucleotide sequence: TGTGCCAGCTCACCAAGTTTTCAGGGGGCCTATAATTCACCCCTCCACTTT.

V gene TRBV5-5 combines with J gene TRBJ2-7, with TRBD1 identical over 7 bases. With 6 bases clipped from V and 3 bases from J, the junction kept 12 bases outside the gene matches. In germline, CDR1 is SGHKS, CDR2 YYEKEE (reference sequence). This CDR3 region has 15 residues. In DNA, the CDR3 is TGTGCCAGCACCAGCGGACAGGCCGCTTACTACGAGCAGTACTTC. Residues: CASTSGQAAYYEQYF.

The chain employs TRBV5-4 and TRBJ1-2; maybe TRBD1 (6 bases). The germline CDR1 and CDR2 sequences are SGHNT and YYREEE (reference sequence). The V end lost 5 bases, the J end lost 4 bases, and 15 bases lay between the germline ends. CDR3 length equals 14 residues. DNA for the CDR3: TGTGCCAGCAGGCCCAGGGGAGTCAGCTATGGCTACACCTTC. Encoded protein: CASRPRGVSYGYTF.

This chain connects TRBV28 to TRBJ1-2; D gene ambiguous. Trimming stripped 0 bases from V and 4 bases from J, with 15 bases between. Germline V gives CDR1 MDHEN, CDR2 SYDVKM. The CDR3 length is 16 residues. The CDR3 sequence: CASSLWEEGQGYGYTF. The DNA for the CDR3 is TGTGCCAGCAGTTTATGGGAGGAGGGCCAAGGCTATGGCTACACCTTC.

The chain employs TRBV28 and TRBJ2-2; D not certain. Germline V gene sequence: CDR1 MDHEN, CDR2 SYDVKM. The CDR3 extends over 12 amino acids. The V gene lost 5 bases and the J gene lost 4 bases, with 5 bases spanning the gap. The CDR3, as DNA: TGTGCCAGCAGTCTGAGCACCGGGGAGCTGTTTTTT. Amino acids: CASSLSTGELFF.